Detailed here is one T cell receptor beta chain. This sample was included in a study of blood T cell repertoires in COVID-19. Overall study: Material from acute and convalescent COVID-19 was sourced from the United States, Italy and Spain. Sources were T cells, B-cell-depleted T cells, or PBMCs; the material itself was cDNA or gDNA.

In the authors' methods: Amplification with reference gene primers provided the estimates of nucleated cell counts. Sequencing was performed with immunoSEQ multiplex PCR; in TCRdb, only in-frame clones are kept and a portion is missing. V and J calls plus clone size are reproduced from that table; the DNA served to infer D and trimming. The profile shows roughly 180,000 clones, around 85% of them singletons. The TCR was taken from a man aged 65-85 years with active or convalescent COVID-19. Sequenced material: peripheral blood.

The CDR3 loop reads CASSLVGGQPQHF. The CDR3 coding sequence is TGTGCCAGCAGTTTAGTGGGAGGTCAGCCCCAGCATTTT. The chain has TRBV12-3 or TRBV12-4 and TRBJ1-5; D is unclear. The CDR3 contains 13 residues. Trimming took 1 base from V and 6 from J, leaving 7 bases between them.